These 31 T cell receptor beta chains share one sample of origin, sequenced in a study of blood T cell repertoires in COVID-19. Only in-frame clones appear in the TCRdb table, and some are missing; sequencing was by immunoSEQ multiplex PCR. The table has roughly 60,000 clones, approximately 80% seen once. The sample comprised peripheral blood. Source of these receptors: a human donor in a cohort sampled during active or convalescent COVID-19.

This clone occurred once. The chain has TRBV7-2 and TRBJ1-1; D possibly corresponds to TRBD1 (5 bases). V lost 4 bases and J 0 bases, leaving 9 bases between the germline ends. Germline lookup yields CDR1 SGHTA and CDR2 FQGNSA. The CDR3 runs 14 residues. The CDR3 bases are TGTGCCAGCAGCTCCGGGGGGGTGAACACTGAAGCTTTCTTT. Protein: CASSSGGVNTEAFF.

The chain is built from TRBV11-2 and TRBJ1-1, with 7 bases that match TRBD1. CDR1 is SGHAT, CDR2 FQNNGV, per germline. This CDR3 is built from 13 residues. V was pared by 6 bases and J by 8 bases, with 9 bases of the junction left unmatched. The CDR3 loop reads CASSYNRGPEAFF. Here the CDR3 DNA reads TGTGCCAGCAGTTACAACAGGGGACCAGAAGCTTTCTTT.

The rearrangement uses TRBV6-5 and TRBJ1-2; D is undetermined. CDR3 length: 14 amino acids. Germline CDR1 reads MNHEY; CDR2 reads SVGAGI. The V and J ends lost 2 bases and 3 bases respectively, with 10 bases between them. CDR3 amino acids: CASSYGRVDYGYTF. In DNA form, the CDR3 reads TGTGCCAGCAGTTACGGCCGGGTCGACTATGGCTACACCTTC.

This clone was counted a few times. In DNA form, the CDR3 reads TGTGCCAGCAGCCCAGGAATCTCAACTAATGAAAAACTGTTTTTT. This gives the protein CASSPGISTNEKLFF. The chain recombines TRBV7-2 with TRBJ1-4; D is undetermined. This CDR3 contains 15 residues. Per germline, CDR1 SGHTA and CDR2 FQGNSA. V was shortened by 5 bases and J by 0 bases, with 10 bases between the two germline ends.

This clone was observed once. The chain employs TRBV20-1 and TRBJ2-2; 8 bases agree with TRBD2. The trim removed 3 bases at V and 5 bases at J, leaving 8 bases unmatched. Germline V lookup: CDR1 DFQATT, CDR2 SNEGSKA (reference sequence). CDR3 length: 15 residues. The CDR3 loop is CSASRAGGGTGELFF. The DNA for the CDR3 is TGCAGTGCTAGTAGGGCGGGGGGCGGAACCGGGGAGCTGTTTTTT.

J is TRBJ2-7 and V is TRBV11-2; TRBD1 matches at 10 bases. The CDR3 extends over 15 amino acids. The junction had 4 bases not matched to a gene; V was cut back by 3 bases and J by 2 bases. Germline values: CDR1 SGHAT, CDR2 FQNNGV. CDR3: CASSLGQGPTYEQYF. Here the CDR3 DNA reads TGTGCCAGCAGCTTGGGACAGGGGCCCACCTACGAGCAGTACTTC.

In this sample, this clone turned up a few times. This chain uses TRBV4-2 with TRBJ2-1; 8 bases map to TRBD2. Losses at the gene ends were 2 bases for V and 11 bases for J; bases not matched to a gene: 5. The CDR3 has 13 amino acids. Germline V CDR1 and CDR2: LGHNA, YNFKEQ. CDR3 residues: CASSQLRTSQQFF. The CDR3 DNA follows: TGTGCCAGCAGCCAACTACGGACTAGCCAGCAGTTCTTC.

The genes are TRBV9 and TRBJ1-5, with 7 bases that match TRBD1. Germline V gives CDR1 SGDLS, CDR2 YYNGEE. CDR3 size: 15 residues. Unmatched junction bases numbered 6, after V lost 4 bases and J lost 2 bases. CDR3 amino acids: CASSLTGVGNQPQHF. The DNA of the CDR3 is TGTGCCAGCAGCCTTACAGGGGTCGGCAATCAGCCCCAGCATTTT.

This rearrangement joins TRBV19 to TRBJ2-3; 9 bases are shared with TRBD2. With V trimmed by 10 bases and J by 1 base, 9 bases remained unmatched. In germline, CDR1 is LNHDA, CDR2 SQIVND (reference sequence). This CDR3 spans 15 amino acids. The CDR3 spells CATTAGGIRTDTQYF. CDR3 DNA: TGTGCCACCACAGCGGGGGGTATCCGCACAGATACGCAGTATTTT.

The genes are TRBV6-1 and TRBJ1-5; 10 positions match TRBD1. Unmatched junction bases numbered 14, after V lost 4 bases and J lost 11 bases. The germline gives CDR1 MNHNS, CDR2 SASEGT. The CDR3 has 16 residues. The CDR3: CASSATGTGDFMSQHF. In DNA, the CDR3 is TGTGCCAGCAGTGCCACCGGGACAGGGGATTTTATGTCCCAGCATTTT.

The chain links TRBV5-5 to TRBJ1-6, with unresolved D. Germline V gene lookup returns CDR1 SGHKS and CDR2 YYEKEE (reference sequence). This CDR3 is built from 13 residues. V dropped 1 base and J dropped 4 bases, with 3 bases sitting between them. The CDR3: CASSLQYNSPLHF. The DNA for the CDR3 is TGTGCCAGCAGCTTGCAGTATAATTCACCCCTCCACTTT. Full variable domain (rest looked up from reference TRBV5-5 and TRBJ1-6): DAGVTQSPTHLIKTRGQQVTLRCSPISGHKSVSWYQQVLGQGPQFIFQYYEKEERGRGNFPDRFSARQFPNYSSELNVNALLLGDSALYLCASSLQYNSPLHFGNGTRLTVT.

This clone was detected only a few times. The chain recombines TRBV21-1 with TRBJ1-6; TRBD1 reflects the table's D call only, with no check against the DNA. TRBV21-1 constitutes a pseudogene. The CDR3 runs 15 residues. CDR3 in DNA: TGTGCCAGCAGCAGCTCTCAGGTTATAAATTCACCCCTCCACTTT. It codes for CASSSSQVINSPLHF.

The chain links TRBV3-1 (or the pseudogene TRBV3-2) to TRBJ2-1; 8 bases are shared with TRBD2. CDR1 is LGHDT, CDR2 YNNKEL, per germline (reference sequence). This CDR3 has 15 residues. J gave up 8 bases and V 4 bases, and 10 bases lay outside the gene matches. The CDR3 DNA sequence: TGTGCCAGCAGCCCGAGGACTAGCCTTCGCTATGAGCAGTTCTTC. It is translated as CASSPRTSLRYEQFF.

The chain carries TRBV21-1 and TRBJ2-7; TRBD1 was called by the table and not checked on the DNA. TRBV21-1 represents a pseudogene. CDR3 length equals 13 residues. Here the CDR3 reads CASGRQGGYEQYF. For the CDR3, the DNA is TGTGCCAGCGGTAGACAGGGGGGCTACGAGCAGTACTTC.

The chain joins TRBV27 to TRBJ2-5; tentative D call: TRBD1 (6 bases). Germline V CDR1 and CDR2: MNHEY, SMNVEV (reference sequence). V gave up 5 bases and J gave up 5 bases, with 12 bases separating them. The CDR3 runs 13 residues. CDR3: CASSIDRRETQYF. CDR3 DNA: TGTGCCAGCAGTATCGACAGGCGGGAGACCCAGTACTTC.

The CDR3 sequence is CASRAGQGNTEAFF. As DNA, the CDR3 is TGTGCCAGCAGGGCGGGACAGGGGAACACTGAAGCTTTCTTT. The V call is TRBV2, the J call TRBJ1-1; 9 bases are a match to TRBD1. CDR3 length: 14 residues. Germline values: CDR1 SNHLY, CDR2 FYNNEI. V was pared by 6 bases and J by 1 base, with 3 bases of the junction left unmatched.

The chain employs TRBV19 and TRBJ1-6; 7 bases are shared with TRBD1. V was pared by 1 base and J by 10 bases, with 4 bases of the junction left unmatched. There are 14 residues in the CDR3. Germline-derived CDR1 and CDR2 are LNHDA and SQIVND (reference sequence). The CDR3 protein is CASSIVGGKSPLHF. In DNA form, the CDR3 reads TGTGCCAGTAGTATAGTAGGGGGCAAGTCACCCCTCCACTTT.

This chain links TRBV19 with TRBJ2-1; D not resolved. This CDR3 is 13 amino acids long. The V end was cut by 7 bases, the J end by 5 bases, with 12 bases between. Germline CDR1 LNHDA, CDR2 SQIVND (reference sequence). The chain's CDR3 is CASTSPLDNEQFF. Written as DNA, the CDR3 is TGTGCCAGTACCTCGCCCTTAGACAATGAGCAGTTCTTC.

The chain joins TRBV7-2 to TRBJ2-3, with 8 bases lining up with TRBD2. This CDR3 contains 17 residues. Germline V gene data show CDR1 as SGHTA and CDR2 as FQGNSA. V gave up 1 base and J gave up 1 base; unmatched junction bases: 7. CDR3 in DNA: TGTGCCAGCAGCTTAGGTAATAGCGGGGTTGGCACAGATACGCAGTATTTT. Its protein product is CASSLGNSGVGTDTQYF.

The chain links TRBV6-5 to TRBJ1-4; 8 bases fit TRBD1. CDR3 length: 16 amino acids. The germline CDR1 and CDR2 sequences are MNHEY and SVGAGI. V was clipped by 4 bases and J by 0 bases; unmatched bases: 4. The CDR3 DNA reads TGTGCCAGCAGTTTGGGACAGGTGACAACTAATGAAAAACTGTTTTTT. Encoded protein: CASSLGQVTTNEKLFF.

V gene TRBV2 combines with J gene TRBJ2-5; 7 nucleotides agree with TRBD2. CDR1 and CDR2 from the germline V gene are SNHLY and FYNNEI. V trimming: 5 bases; J trimming: 1 base; junction bases outside the gene matches: 7. This CDR3 is built from 15 residues. As DNA, the CDR3 is TGTGCCAGCAGTCCACCACTAGCGATCCAAGAGACCCAGTACTTC. It translates to CASSPPLAIQETQYF.

Only a few counts were recorded for this clone. V is TRBV10-3 and J is TRBJ2-1, with 11 bases fitting TRBD2. From germline, CDR1 is ENHRY and CDR2 SYGVKD. There are 15 residues in the CDR3. The junction had 5 bases not matched to a gene; V was cut back by 7 bases and J by 3 bases. The CDR3 DNA sequence: TGTGCCATCAAAGACCTAGCGGGGGGCTACAATGAGCAGTTCTTC. Protein: CAIKDLAGGYNEQFF.

On this clone: The same CDR3 also results from other DNA sequences found in this sample. This chain links TRBV19 with TRBJ1-6, with 9 bases identical to TRBD1. The germline CDR1 and CDR2 sequences are LNHDA and SQIVND (reference sequence). V gave up 3 bases and J gave up 9 bases; unmatched junction bases: 3. CDR3 size: 14 residues. In nucleotides, the CDR3 is TGTGCCAGTAGTATGGGACAGGGTGGTTCACCCCTCCACTTT. Translated: CASSMGQGGSPLHF.

By sample share, this clone is medium-sized. The chain uses TRBV13 and TRBJ2-3, with D possibly being TRBD2 (7 bases). This CDR3 is built from 14 residues. With 1 base removed from V and 6 bases from J, the gap between germline ends came to 11 bases. Looked up from germline, CDR1 is PRHDT and CDR2 is FYEKMQ (reference sequence). CDR3 coding DNA: TGTGCCAGCAGCTTAGAAGGGGGAGGGGATACGCAGTATTTT. Amino acid sequence: CASSLEGGGDTQYF. Variable domain in full (rest from reference TRBV13 and TRBJ2-3): AAGVIQSPRHLIKEKRETATLKCYPIPRHDTVYWYQQGPGQDPQFLISFYEKMQSDKGSIPDRFSAQQFSDYHSELNMSSLELGDSALYFCASSLEGGGDTQYFGPGTRLTVL.

The genes are TRBV7-9 and TRBJ1-4; 7 nucleotides align to TRBD1. The V gene's germline CDR1 is SEHNR and CDR2 FQNEAQ (reference sequence). The V gene end was trimmed by 5 bases and the J gene end by 7 bases; junction bases not matched to a gene: 7. The CDR3 is 14 amino acids. The CDR3 is CASSRGQPTEKLFF. As DNA, the CDR3 is TGTGCCAGCAGCCGGGGACAGCCCACTGAAAAACTGTTTTTT.

The chain recombines TRBV2 with TRBJ2-2, with 8 bases aligning to TRBD1. V trimming: 4 bases; J trimming: 6 bases; junction bases outside the gene matches: 7. The length of the CDR3 is 15 residues. Germline V lookup: CDR1 SNHLY, CDR2 FYNNEI. The CDR3, as DNA: TGTGCCAGCAGTGTAAACAGGGGGGCTCCCGGGGAGCTGTTTTTT. It encodes CASSVNRGAPGELFF.

The chain uses TRBV7-2 and TRBJ1-2, with 9 positions matching TRBD1. V lost 5 bases, J lost 6 bases, and 13 bases stayed unmatched. The CDR3 loop spans 16 amino acids. Germline V gene data show CDR1 as SGHTA and CDR2 as FQGNSA. For the CDR3, the DNA is TGTGCCAGCAGCCCTAACCCTGGGACAGGGAACGATGGCTACACCTTC. Amino acids: CASSPNPGTGNDGYTF.

The V and J genes are TRBV14 and TRBJ2-1, with 7 bases identical to TRBD2. Losses at the gene ends were 4 bases for V and 2 bases for J; bases not matched to a gene: 8. The CDR3 has 16 amino acids. The germline V gene encodes CDR1 SGHDN and CDR2 FVKESK. The CDR3, as DNA: TGTGCCAGCAGCCGTAGCGGGTCTGGCGCCTACAATGAGCAGTTCTTC. Translation gives CASSRSGSGAYNEQFF.

This clone appeared a single time. The rearrangement links TRBV27 to TRBJ1-1; D remains ambiguous. The CDR3 covers 15 residues. V was trimmed by 7 bases and J by 4 bases, leaving 19 bases between them. Germline V gives CDR1 MNHEY, CDR2 SMNVEV (reference sequence). The CDR3 here is CASTPSLAPGTEAFF. CDR3 sequence (DNA): TGTGCCAGCACCCCAAGTCTCGCCCCGGGCACTGAAGCTTTCTTT.

The DNA for the CDR3 is TGTGCCAGCAGCCAAGGTCCGGGGGTAGGGCAGCCCCAGCATTTT. The encoded protein is CASSQGPGVGQPQHF. The J gene is TRBJ1-5, the V gene TRBV3-1 (or the pseudogene TRBV3-2); tentative D call: TRBD1 (5 bases). The ends were cut back, 1 base at V and 7 bases at J, with 14 bases in the middle. The germline V gene has CDR1 LGHDT and CDR2 YNNKEL (reference sequence). This CDR3 contains 15 residues.

The chain carries TRBV7-9 and TRBJ2-3, with 7 bases matching TRBD1. The junction had 11 bases not matched to a gene; V was cut back by 7 bases and J by 4 bases. The CDR3 is 15 residues long. Germline CDR1 reads SEHNR; CDR2 reads FQNEAQ (reference sequence). The CDR3 loop reads CASNQRGGNSDTQYF. The CDR3 DNA sequence: TGTGCCAGCAACCAACGAGGGGGCAACTCAGATACGCAGTATTTT.